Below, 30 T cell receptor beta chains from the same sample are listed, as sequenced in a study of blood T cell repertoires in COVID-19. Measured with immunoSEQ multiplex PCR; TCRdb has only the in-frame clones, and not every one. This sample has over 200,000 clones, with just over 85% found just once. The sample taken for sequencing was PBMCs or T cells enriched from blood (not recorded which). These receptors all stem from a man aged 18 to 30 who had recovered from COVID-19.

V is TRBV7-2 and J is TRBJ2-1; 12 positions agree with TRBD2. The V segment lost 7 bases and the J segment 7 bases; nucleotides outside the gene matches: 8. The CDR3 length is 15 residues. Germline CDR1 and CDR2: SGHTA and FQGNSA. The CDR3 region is CASITLAGGDNEQFF. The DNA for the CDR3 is TGTGCCAGCATTACCCTAGCGGGAGGGGATAATGAGCAGTTCTTC.

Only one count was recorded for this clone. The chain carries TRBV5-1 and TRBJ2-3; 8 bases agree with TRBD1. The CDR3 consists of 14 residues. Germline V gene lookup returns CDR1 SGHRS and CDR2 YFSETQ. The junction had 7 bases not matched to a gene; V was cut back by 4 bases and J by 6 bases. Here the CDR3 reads CASSTDRGRDTQYF. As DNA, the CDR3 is TGCGCCAGCAGCACTGACAGGGGCAGGGATACGCAGTATTTT.

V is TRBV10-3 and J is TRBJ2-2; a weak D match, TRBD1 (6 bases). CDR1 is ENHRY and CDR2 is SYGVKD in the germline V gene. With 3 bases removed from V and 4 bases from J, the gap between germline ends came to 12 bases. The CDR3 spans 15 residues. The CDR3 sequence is CAISDWGRGTGELFF. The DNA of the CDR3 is TGTGCCATCAGTGACTGGGGGCGAGGCACCGGGGAGCTGTTTTTT.

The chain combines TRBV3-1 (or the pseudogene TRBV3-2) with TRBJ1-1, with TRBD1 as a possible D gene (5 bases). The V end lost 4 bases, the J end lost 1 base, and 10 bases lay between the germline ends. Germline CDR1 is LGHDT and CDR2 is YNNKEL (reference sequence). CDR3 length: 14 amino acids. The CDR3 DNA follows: TGTGCCAGCAGCCCCCGAGACAGGAACACTGAAGCTTTCTTT. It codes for CASSPRDRNTEAFF.

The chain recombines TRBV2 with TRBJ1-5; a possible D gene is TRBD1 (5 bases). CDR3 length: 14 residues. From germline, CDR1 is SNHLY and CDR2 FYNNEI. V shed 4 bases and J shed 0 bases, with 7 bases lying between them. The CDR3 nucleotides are TGTGCCAGCAGTGCGACAGATAGCAATCAGCCCCAGCATTTT. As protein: CASSATDSNQPQHF.

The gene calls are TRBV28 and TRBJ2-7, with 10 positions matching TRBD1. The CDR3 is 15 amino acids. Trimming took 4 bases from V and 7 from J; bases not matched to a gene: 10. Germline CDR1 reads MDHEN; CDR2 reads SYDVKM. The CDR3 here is CASSSPGQGSTEQYF. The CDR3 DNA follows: TGTGCCAGCAGTTCCCCGGGACAGGGGTCTACTGAGCAGTACTTC.

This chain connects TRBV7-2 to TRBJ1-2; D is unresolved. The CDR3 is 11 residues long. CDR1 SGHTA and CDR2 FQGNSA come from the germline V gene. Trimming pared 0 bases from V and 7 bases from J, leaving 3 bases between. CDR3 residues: CASSLARGYTF. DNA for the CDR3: TGTGCCAGCAGCTTAGCTCGTGGCTACACCTTC.

CDR3 nucleotides: TGTGCCATCAGTGAGGGGGTTGTTGGACAGGGCAATGAAAAACTGTTTTTT. Its protein product is CAISEGVVGQGNEKLFF. The chain couples TRBV10-3 to TRBJ1-4; 8 bases match TRBD1. From germline, CDR1 is ENHRY and CDR2 SYGVKD. The V and J ends lost 2 bases and 5 bases, in that order; junction bases with no gene match: 10. The CDR3 has 17 amino acids.

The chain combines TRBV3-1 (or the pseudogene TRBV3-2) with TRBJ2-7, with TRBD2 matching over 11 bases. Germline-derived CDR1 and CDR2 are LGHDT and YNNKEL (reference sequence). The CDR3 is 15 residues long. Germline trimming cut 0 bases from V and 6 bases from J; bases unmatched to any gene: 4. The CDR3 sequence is CASSQDLTSGTEQYF. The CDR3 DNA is TGTGCCAGCAGCCAAGATCTGACTAGCGGGACCGAGCAGTACTTC.

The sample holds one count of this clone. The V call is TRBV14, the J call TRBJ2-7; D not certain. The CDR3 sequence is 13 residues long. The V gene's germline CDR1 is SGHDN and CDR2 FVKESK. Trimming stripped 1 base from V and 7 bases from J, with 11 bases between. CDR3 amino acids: CASSQGVPEEQYF. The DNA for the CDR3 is TGTGCCAGCAGCCAAGGCGTTCCGGAGGAGCAGTACTTC. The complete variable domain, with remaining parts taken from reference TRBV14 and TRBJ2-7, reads EAGVTQFPSHSVIEKGQTVTLRCDPISGHDNLYWYRRVMGKEIKFLLHFVKESKQDESGMPNNRFLAERTGGTYSTLKVQPAELEDSGVYFCASSQGVPEEQYFGPGTRLTVT.

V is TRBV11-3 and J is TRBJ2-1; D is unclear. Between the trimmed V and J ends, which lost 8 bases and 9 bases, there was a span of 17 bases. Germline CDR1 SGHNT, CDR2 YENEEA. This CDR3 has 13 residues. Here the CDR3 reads CASSFSIVGEQFF. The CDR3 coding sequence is TGTGCCAGCTCTTTCTCAATTGTCGGTGAGCAGTTCTTC.

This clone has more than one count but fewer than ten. The CDR3 loop reads CSASRQGYTF. As DNA, the CDR3 is TGCAGTGCTAGTAGGCAGGGATACACCTTC. The chain has TRBV20-1 and TRBJ1-2; D is possibly TRBD1 (5 bases). Per germline, CDR1 DFQATT and CDR2 SNEGSKA (reference sequence). CDR3 length: 10 residues. V lost 3 bases and J 11 bases, leaving 10 bases between the germline ends.

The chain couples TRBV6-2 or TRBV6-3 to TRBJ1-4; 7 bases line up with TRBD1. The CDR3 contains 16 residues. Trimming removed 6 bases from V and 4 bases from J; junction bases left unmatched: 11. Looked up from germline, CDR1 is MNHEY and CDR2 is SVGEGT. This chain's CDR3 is CASSPRQGEINEKLFF. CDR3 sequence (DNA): TGTGCCAGCAGCCCTAGACAGGGTGAGATTAATGAAAAACTGTTTTTT.

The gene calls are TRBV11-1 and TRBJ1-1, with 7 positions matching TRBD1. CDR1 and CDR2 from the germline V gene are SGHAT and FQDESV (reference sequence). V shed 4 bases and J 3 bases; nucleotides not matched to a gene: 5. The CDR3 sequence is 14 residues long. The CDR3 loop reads CASSWRGQHTEAFF. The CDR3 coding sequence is TGTGCCAGCAGCTGGAGGGGGCAGCACACTGAAGCTTTCTTT.

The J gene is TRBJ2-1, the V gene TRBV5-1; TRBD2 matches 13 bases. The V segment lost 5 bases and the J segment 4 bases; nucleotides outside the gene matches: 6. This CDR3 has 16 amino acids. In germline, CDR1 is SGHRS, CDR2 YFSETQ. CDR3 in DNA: TGCGCCAGCAGTAGGACTAGCGGGAGTATGTACAATGAGCAGTTCTTC. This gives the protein CASSRTSGSMYNEQFF.

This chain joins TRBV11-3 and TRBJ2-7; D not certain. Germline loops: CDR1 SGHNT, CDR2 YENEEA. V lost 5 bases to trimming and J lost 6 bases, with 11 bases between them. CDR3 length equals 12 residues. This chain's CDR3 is CASSPPRSEQYF. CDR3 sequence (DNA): TGTGCCAGCAGCCCTCCCCGGAGCGAGCAGTACTTC.

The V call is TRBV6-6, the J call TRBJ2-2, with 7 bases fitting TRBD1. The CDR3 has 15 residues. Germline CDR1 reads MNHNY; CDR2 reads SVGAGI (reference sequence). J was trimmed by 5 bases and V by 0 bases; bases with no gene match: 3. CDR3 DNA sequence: TGTGCCAGCAGTTACTCGGCCAGGGGGACCGGGGAGCTGTTTTTT. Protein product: CASSYSARGTGELFF.

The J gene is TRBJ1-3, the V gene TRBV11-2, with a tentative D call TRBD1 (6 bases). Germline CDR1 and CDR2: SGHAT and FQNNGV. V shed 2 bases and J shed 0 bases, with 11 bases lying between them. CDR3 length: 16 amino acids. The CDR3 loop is CASSLRQVGSGNTIYF. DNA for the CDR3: TGTGCCAGCAGCTTAAGACAGGTTGGCTCTGGAAACACCATATATTTT.

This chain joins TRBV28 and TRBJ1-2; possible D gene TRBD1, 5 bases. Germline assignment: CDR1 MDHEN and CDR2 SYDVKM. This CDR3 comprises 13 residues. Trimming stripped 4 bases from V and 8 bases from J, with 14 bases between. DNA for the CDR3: TGTGCCAGCAGTTCAACGGGGGAATTGGGCTACACCTTC. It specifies CASSSTGELGYTF.

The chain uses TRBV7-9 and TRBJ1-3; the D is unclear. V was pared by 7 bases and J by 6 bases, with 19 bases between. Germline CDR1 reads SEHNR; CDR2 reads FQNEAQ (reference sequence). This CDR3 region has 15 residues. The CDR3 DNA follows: TGTGCCAGCATCACCAATGTGGGCAGATCAAACACCATATATTTT. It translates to CASITNVGRSNTIYF.

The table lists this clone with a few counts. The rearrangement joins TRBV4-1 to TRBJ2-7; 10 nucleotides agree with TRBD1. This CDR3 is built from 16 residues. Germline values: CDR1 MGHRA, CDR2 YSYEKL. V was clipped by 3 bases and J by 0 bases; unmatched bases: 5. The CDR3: CASSHSGTGDSYEQYF. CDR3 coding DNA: TGCGCCAGCAGCCACTCCGGGACAGGGGACTCCTACGAGCAGTACTTC.

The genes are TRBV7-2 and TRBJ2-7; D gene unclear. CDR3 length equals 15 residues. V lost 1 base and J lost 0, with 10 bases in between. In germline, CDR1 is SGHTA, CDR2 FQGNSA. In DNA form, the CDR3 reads TGTGCCAGCAGCTTAGGCGAGGCTAGCTCCTACGAGCAGTACTTC. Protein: CASSLGEASSYEQYF.

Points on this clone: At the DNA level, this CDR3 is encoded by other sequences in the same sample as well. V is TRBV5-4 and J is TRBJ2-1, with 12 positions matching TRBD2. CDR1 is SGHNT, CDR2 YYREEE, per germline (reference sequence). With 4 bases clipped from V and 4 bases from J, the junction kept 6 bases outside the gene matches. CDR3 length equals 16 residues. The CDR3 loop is CASSPGTSGSYNEQFF. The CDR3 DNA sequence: TGTGCCAGCAGCCCAGGGACTAGCGGGTCGTACAATGAGCAGTTCTTC.

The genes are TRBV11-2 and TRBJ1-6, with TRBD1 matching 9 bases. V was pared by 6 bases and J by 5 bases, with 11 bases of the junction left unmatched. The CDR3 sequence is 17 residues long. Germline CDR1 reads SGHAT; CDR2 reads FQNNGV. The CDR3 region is CASRGQGEIVNNSPLHF. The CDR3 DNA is TGTGCCAGCAGGGGACAGGGAGAAATCGTGAATAATTCACCCCTCCACTTT.

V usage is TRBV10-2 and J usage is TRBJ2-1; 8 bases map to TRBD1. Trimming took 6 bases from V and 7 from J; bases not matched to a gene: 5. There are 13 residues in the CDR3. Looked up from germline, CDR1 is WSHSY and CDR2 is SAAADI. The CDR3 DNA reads TGCGCCAGCAGATTGACAGGGGCGAATGAGCAGTTCTTC. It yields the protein CASRLTGANEQFF.

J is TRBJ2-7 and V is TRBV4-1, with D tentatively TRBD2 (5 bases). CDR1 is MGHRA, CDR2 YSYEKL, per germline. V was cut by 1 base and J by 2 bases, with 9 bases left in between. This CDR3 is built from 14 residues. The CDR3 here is CASSQGRRAYEQYF. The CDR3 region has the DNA TGCGCCAGCAGCCAAGGGAGGAGAGCCTACGAGCAGTACTTC.

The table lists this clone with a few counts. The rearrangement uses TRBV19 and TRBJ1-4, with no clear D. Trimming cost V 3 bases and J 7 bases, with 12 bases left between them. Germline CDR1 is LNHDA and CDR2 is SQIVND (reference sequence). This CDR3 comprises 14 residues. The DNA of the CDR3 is TGTGCCAGTAGTATCGGTCCGGGGATTGAAAAACTGTTTTTT. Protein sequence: CASSIGPGIEKLFF.

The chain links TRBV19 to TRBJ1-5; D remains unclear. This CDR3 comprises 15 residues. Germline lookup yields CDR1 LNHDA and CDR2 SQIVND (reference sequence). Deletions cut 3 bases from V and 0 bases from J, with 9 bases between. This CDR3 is CASSISSRSNQPQHF. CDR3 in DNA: TGTGCCAGTAGTATTAGTTCGCGTAGCAATCAGCCCCAGCATTTT.

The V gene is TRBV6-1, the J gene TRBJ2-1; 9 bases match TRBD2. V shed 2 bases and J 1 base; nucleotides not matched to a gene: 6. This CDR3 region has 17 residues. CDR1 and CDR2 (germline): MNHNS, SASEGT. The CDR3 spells CASSETPSGVSYNEQFF. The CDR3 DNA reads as TGTGCCAGCAGTGAAACCCCTAGCGGGGTTTCCTACAATGAGCAGTTCTTC.

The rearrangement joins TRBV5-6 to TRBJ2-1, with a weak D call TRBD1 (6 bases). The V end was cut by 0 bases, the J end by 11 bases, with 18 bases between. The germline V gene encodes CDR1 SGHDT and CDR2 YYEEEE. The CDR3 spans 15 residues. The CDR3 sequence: CASSLGGTQTMKQFF. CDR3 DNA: TGTGCCAGCAGCTTGGGAGGGACACAAACAATGAAGCAGTTCTTC.